This TCR beta chain was retrieved from a study of early T cells in non-severe SARS-CoV-2 infection. Study background: Chains from this unsorted whole-blood bulk RNA could not be paired. General study points: Missing private and CD4 specificities, VDJdb matching favored anti-spike CD8 responses.

This clonotype was seen ten or more times. Antigen unknown. The CDR3 sequence is 13 residues long. Trimming removed 0 bases from V and 1 base from J, with 3 bases in between. Per the germline V gene, CDR1 is KGHSH and CDR2 is LQKENI. Tagging with unique molecular identifiers was applied to individual cDNA molecules. One entry per CDR3 protein, called by TCRdb with MiXCR from the 5' RACE reads. The table shows about 83,000 distinct CDR3 sequences, with roughly an eighth occurring only once. The sample consisted of whole blood. This clonotype was sampled from an adult who was a healthcare worker with PCR-confirmed SARS-CoV-2 infection or an uninfected control (not recorded which). The chain carries TRBV18 and TRBJ2-5, with no clear D. The CDR3 DNA sequence: TGTGCCAGCTCACCACCCCCCCAAGAGACCCAGTACTTC. Encoded protein: CASSPPPQETQYF.